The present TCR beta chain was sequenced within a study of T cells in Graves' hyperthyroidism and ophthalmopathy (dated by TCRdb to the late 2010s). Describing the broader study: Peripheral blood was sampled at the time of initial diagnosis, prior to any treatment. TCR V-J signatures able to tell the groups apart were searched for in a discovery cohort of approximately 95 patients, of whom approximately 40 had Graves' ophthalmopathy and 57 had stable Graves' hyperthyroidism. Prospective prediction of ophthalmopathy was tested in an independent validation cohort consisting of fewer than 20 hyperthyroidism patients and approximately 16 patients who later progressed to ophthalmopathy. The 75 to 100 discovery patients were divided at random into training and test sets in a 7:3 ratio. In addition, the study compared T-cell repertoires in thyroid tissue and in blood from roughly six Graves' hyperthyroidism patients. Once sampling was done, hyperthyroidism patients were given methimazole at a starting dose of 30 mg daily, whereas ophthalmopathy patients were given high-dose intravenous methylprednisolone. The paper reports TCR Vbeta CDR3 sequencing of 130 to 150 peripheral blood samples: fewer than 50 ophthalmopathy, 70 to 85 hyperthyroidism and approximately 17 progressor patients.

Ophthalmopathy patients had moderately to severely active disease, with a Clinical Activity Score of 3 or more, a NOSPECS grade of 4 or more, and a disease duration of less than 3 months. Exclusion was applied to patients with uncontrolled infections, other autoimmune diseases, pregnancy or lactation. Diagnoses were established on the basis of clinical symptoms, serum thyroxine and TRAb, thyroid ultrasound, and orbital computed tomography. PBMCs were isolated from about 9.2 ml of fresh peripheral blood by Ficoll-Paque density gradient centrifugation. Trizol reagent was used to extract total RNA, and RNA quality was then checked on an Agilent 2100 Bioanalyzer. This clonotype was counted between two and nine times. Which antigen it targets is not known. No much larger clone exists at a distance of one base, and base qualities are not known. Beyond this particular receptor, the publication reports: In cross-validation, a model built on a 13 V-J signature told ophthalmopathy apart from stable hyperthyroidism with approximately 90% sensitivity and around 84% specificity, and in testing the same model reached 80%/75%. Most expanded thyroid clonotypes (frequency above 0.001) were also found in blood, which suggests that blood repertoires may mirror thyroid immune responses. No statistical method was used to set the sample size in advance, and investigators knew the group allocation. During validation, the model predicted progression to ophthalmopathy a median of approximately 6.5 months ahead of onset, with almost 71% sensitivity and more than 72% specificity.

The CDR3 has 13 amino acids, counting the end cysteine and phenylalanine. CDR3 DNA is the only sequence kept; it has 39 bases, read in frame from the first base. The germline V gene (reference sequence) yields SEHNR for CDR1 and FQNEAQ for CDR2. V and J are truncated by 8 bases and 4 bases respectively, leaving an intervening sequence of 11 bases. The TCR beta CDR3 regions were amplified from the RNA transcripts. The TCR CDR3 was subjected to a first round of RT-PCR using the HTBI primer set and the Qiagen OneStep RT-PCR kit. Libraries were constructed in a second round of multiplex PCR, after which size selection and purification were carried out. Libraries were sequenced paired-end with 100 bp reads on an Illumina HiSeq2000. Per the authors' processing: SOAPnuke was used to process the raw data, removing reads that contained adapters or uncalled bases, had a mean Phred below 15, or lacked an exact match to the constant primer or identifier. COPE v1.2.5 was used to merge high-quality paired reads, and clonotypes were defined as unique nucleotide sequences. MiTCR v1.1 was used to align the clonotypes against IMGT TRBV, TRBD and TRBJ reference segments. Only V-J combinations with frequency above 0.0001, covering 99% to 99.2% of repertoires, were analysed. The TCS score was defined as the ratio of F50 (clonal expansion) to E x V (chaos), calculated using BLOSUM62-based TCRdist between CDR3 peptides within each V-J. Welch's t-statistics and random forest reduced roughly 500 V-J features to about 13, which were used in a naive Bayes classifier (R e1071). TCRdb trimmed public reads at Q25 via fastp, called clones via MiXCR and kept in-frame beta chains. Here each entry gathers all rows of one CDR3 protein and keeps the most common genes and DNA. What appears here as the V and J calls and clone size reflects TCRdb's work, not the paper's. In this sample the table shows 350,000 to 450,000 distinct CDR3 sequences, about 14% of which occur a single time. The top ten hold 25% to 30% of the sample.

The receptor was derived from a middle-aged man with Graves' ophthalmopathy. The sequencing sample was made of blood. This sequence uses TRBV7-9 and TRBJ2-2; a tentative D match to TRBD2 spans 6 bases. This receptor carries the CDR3 CASGGDGTGELFF. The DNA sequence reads TGTGCCAGCGGAGGGGACGGCACCGGGGAGCTGTTTTTT.